This TCR beta chain was obtained from a study of blood T cells in healthy people across ages. It was with a sample-barcoded 5' primer and a J-beta primer mix that a second PCR of roughly 7 to 12 cycles was run. MiXCR was run by TCRdb on the 5' RACE reads, yielding one entry per CDR3 protein. This sample has just under 550,000 distinct CDR3 sequences, with about 24% found just once. Healthy individuals of Caucasian origin from Russia, aged roughly 6 to 95, served as donors. Extracted total RNA amounted to at least 5.5 micrograms for each sample. This clonotype was seen a few times. The CDR3 has 16 amino acids. The same sample was also studied in work on T cells of mothers and their children.

The sequenced sample was blood. The clonotype was recovered from a boy between 10 and 17 years old in good health. The chain is built from TRBV21-1 and TRBJ1-4; the DNA was not used to check the table's D call, TRBD1. TRBV21-1 is recorded as a pseudogene. In DNA, the CDR3 is TGTGCCAGCAGCAAAGGCAGGGGGCTAACTAATGAAAAACTGTTTTTT. It translates to CASSKGRGLTNEKLFF.